Listed below are T cell receptor beta chains from one sample, sequenced in a study of shared clonotypes between healthy human individuals. Data came from immunoSEQ multiplex PCR; TCRdb stores just in-frame clones and leaves some out. The top ten hold approximately 0.11% of the sample, which has 600,000 or so clones, 95% seen once. The specimen was naive CD8+ T cells sorted from blood. These receptors all stem from a woman in her thirties in good health. Both conserved end residues are part of each CDR3. A D gene is named only where the DNA matches it firmly. Rows may omit the clone size; those that give it use once, few, many or a size class.

size	V	J	D	CDR3	DNA
.	TRBV5-8	TRBJ2-1	.	CASSLGTQSSYNEQFF	TGTGCCAGCAGCTTGGGTACCCAGAGCTCCTACAATGAGCAGTTCTTC
.	TRBV5-1	TRBJ2-3	TRBD2	CASSLGTRGSDTQYF	TGCGCCAGCAGCTTGGGGACTAGAGGTTCAGATACGCAGTATTTT
.	TRBV27	TRBJ2-5	TRBD1	CASSLSPGTGKETQYF	TGTGCCAGCAGTTTATCCCCCGGGACAGGGAAAGAGACCCAGTACTTC
.	TRBV2	TRBJ2-7	TRBD1	CASSVGTGLYEQYF	TGTGCCAGCTCTGTTGGGACAGGGCTCTACGAGCAGTACTTC
.	TRBV27	TRBJ2-1	.	CASSQRTSSYNEQFF	TGTGCCAGCAGTCAGCGGACGAGCTCCTACAATGAGCAGTTCTTC
.	TRBV14	TRBJ1-4	TRBD1	CASSQFLSTGVEKLFF	TGTGCCAGCAGCCAATTCCTCTCGACAGGGGTTGAAAAACTGTTTTTT
once	TRBV7-6	TRBJ1-1	.	CASSPWTQSAEAFF	TGTGCCAGCAGCCCGTGGACCCAGTCCGCTGAAGCTTTCTTT
.	TRBV6-6	TRBJ2-6	TRBD1	CASSMTGSGANVLTF	TGTGCCAGCAGCATGACAGGGTCTGGGGCCAACGTCCTGACTTTC
.	TRBV28	TRBJ1-1	.	CASSLSGNTEAFF	TGTGCCAGCAGTTTATCTGGGAACACTGAAGCTTTCTTT
.	TRBV4-1	TRBJ2-3	TRBD2	CASSHPSGGGRTDTQYF	TGCGCCAGCAGCCATCCGTCCGGGGGGGGTCGTACAGATACGCAGTATTTT
.	TRBV27	TRBJ2-3	TRBD2	CASSFPGGRDTQYF	TGTGCCAGCAGTTTTCCGGGAGGGCGAGATACGCAGTATTTT
.	TRBV28	TRBJ1-3	TRBD1	CASRTGGSGNTIYF	TGTGCCAGCAGGACAGGGGGAAGTGGAAACACCATATATTTT
.	TRBV28	TRBJ2-7	.	CASSLKAGLLYEQYF	TGTGCCAGCAGTTTAAAGGCAGGGCTATTATACGAGCAGTACTTC
.	TRBV4-1	TRBJ1-4	.	CASSQGGTSILGLFF	TGCGCCAGCAGCCAAGGCGGGACTTCAATTCTGGGACTGTTTTTT
.	TRBV7-6	TRBJ2-7	.	CASSLTEYEQYF	TGTGCCAGCAGCTTGACTGAATACGAGCAGTACTTC
.	TRBV29-1	TRBJ1-1	.	CSAGGTVNTEAFF	TGCAGCGCCGGGGGGACGGTGAACACTGAAGCTTTCTTT
.	TRBV11-2	TRBJ2-7	.	CASSRYEQYF	TGTGCCAGCAGCCGCTACGAGCAGTACTTC
.	TRBV19	TRBJ2-7	.	CASKGGYYEQYF	TGTGCCAGTAAGGGGGGTTACTACGAGCAGTACTTC
.	TRBV10-2	TRBJ2-5	TRBD2	CACSEAGGVQETQYF	TGCGCCTGCAGCGAGGCGGGAGGGGTCCAAGAGACCCAGTACTTC
.	TRBV15	TRBJ2-3	.	CATSRDRDDTQYF	TGTGCCACCAGCAGAGACCGGGACGATACGCAGTATTTT
.	TRBV2	TRBJ2-7	.	CAGTDRTHSYEQYF	TGTGCCGGAACAGACAGAACCCACTCCTACGAGCAGTACTTC
.	TRBV7-8	TRBJ1-1	.	CASSLGRAEAFF	TGTGCCAGCAGCTTAGGCAGGGCTGAAGCTTTCTTT
.	TRBV19	TRBJ1-2	.	CASRWRGADGYTF	TGTGCCAGTAGGTGGCGGGGGGCCGATGGCTACACCTTC
.	TRBV19	TRBJ2-7	TRBD2	CASSTRAGGIYEQYF	TGTGCCAGTAGTACCAGAGCGGGAGGAATTTACGAGCAGTACTTC
.	TRBV7-9	TRBJ1-1	TRBD1	CASSKDRDTEAFF	TGTGCCAGCAGCAAAGACAGGGACACTGAAGCTTTCTTT
.	TRBV9	TRBJ2-1	TRBD2	CASSPPGTTHLF	TGTGCCAGCAGCCCTCCAGGGACTACCCATCTCTTC
.	TRBV19	TRBJ1-5	.	CASEGWGTYSNQPQHF	TGTGCCAGTGAGGGATGGGGGACTTATAGCAATCAGCCCCAGCATTTT
.	TRBV11-2	TRBJ1-3	.	CASSIDGPGNTIYF	TGTGCCAGCAGCATAGACGGCCCTGGAAACACCATATATTTT
once	TRBV5-1	TRBJ2-1	TRBD1	CASSLGQGTYNEQFF	TGCGCCAGCAGCTTGGGACAGGGGACCTACAATGAGCAGTTCTTC
.	TRBV6-5	TRBJ1-1	.	CASSQFGGKNTEAFF	TGTGCCAGCAGCCAGTTTGGGGGGAAGAACACTGAAGCTTTCTTT
.	TRBV30	TRBJ1-1	.	CAWSRSEAFF	TGTGCCTGGTCGCGGAGCGAAGCTTTCTTT